This TCR beta chain was sequenced for a study of T cells in Graves' hyperthyroidism and ophthalmopathy. Amplified TCR beta CDR3 regions derived from RNA transcripts. First-round RT-PCR of the TCR CDR3 relied on the HTBI primer set. Via MiXCR, TCRdb re-called the multiplex PCR reads, giving one row per CDR3 protein. This repertoire shows about 350,000 distinct CDR3 sequences, approximately 15% found once; its top ten account for 20% to 25%. The V end lost 4 bases, the J end lost 3 bases, and 13 bases lay between the germline ends. The CDR3 length is 14 residues. CDR1 and CDR2 from the germline V gene are SEHNR and FQNEAQ (reference sequence). This clonotype was picked up many times.

The rearrangement links TRBV7-9 to TRBJ2-7; TRBD2 is a possible D gene (6 bases). This receptor was taken from a woman aged 25 to 45 with Graves' hyperthyroidism. The sequenced material came from blood. CDR3 DNA sequence: TGTGCCAGCAGCTCGGGACTCCTTAACTACGAGCAGTACTTC. It encodes CASSSGLLNYEQYF.